This T cell receptor (beta chain) originates from a study of shared clonotypes between healthy human individuals. Only in-frame clones appear in the TCRdb table, and some are missing; sequencing was by immunoSEQ multiplex PCR. This sample has approximately 1,500,000 clones; 98% occur once, and the top ten carry around 0.45%. The CDR3 is 18 amino acids. Germline CDR1 MGHRA, CDR2 YSYEKL. Germline trimming cut 5 bases from V and 1 base from J; bases unmatched to any gene: 12. The material sequenced was naive CD4+ T cells sorted from blood. Subset of the sample: CD45RA+ positively selected. The source of this sequence is a man younger than 40 in good health. The gene calls are TRBV4-1 and TRBJ2-7, with 12 nucleotides matching TRBD2. CDR3 coding DNA: TGCGCCAGCAGCACGACTAGCGGGAGAATGATAACTTCCTACGAGCAGTACTTC. It yields the protein CASSTTSGRMITSYEQYF.